Below, 13 T cell receptor beta chains from the same sample are listed, as sequenced in a study of blood T cell repertoires in COVID-19. Measured with immunoSEQ multiplex PCR; TCRdb has only the in-frame clones, and not every one. The table has almost 350,000 clones, roughly 86% seen once; the top ten hold approximately 0.93%. Sequenced: PBMCs or T cells enriched from blood (not recorded which). The receptors derive from a woman in her twenties or thirties who had been exposed to COVID-19.

The chain joins TRBV6-2 or TRBV6-3 to TRBJ2-7, with 13 bases aligning to TRBD2. The germline gives CDR1 MNHEY, CDR2 SVGEGT. The CDR3 runs 16 residues. J was trimmed by 6 bases and V by 2 bases; bases with no gene match: 7. The CDR3 DNA reads as TGTGCCAGCAGTTACAGGCGGACTAGCGGGAGAGTCGAGCAGTACTTC. Residues: CASSYRRTSGRVEQYF.

The J gene is TRBJ2-1, the V gene TRBV27, with 10 bases that match TRBD2. J was trimmed by 7 bases and V by 5 bases; bases with no gene match: 5. The CDR3 has 14 residues. Germline V gene data show CDR1 as MNHEY and CDR2 as SMNVEV (reference sequence). The CDR3 DNA reads as TGTGCCAGCAGTCCCAGCGGGAGGGCTAATGAGCAGTTCTTC. The encoded protein is CASSPSGRANEQFF.

The chain employs TRBV7-7 and TRBJ2-5, with D perhaps TRBD2 (5 bases). Trimming cost V 3 bases and J 3 bases, with 11 bases left between them. CDR1 is SSHAT, CDR2 FNYEAQ, per germline (reference sequence). The CDR3 contains 14 residues. DNA of the CDR3: TGTGCCAGCAGCTTCGGTGAGGGAAAAGAGACCCAGTACTTC. Its translation: CASSFGEGKETQYF.

The chain recombines TRBV7-3 with TRBJ2-5; D not resolved. Trimming stripped 3 bases from V and 0 bases from J, with 5 bases between. The germline gives CDR1 SGHTA, CDR2 FQGTGA. The CDR3 is made up of 13 amino acids. The chain's CDR3 is CASSFNYQETQYF. DNA for the CDR3: TGTGCCAGCAGCTTCAATTACCAAGAGACCCAGTACTTC.

The V call is TRBV3-1 (or the pseudogene TRBV3-2), the J call TRBJ2-1; 7 nucleotides match TRBD1. The junction had 4 bases not matched to a gene; V was cut back by 3 bases and J by 8 bases. The CDR3 totals 13 residues. Germline V CDR1 and CDR2: LGHDT, YNNKEL (reference sequence). Here the CDR3 DNA reads TGTGCCAGCAGCCACCTAGGGGGCGATGAGCAGTTCTTC. It codes for CASSHLGGDEQFF.

This chain connects TRBV19 to TRBJ1-5; D possibly corresponds to TRBD1 (6 bases). Trimming left V 7 bases short and J 3 bases short, with 19 bases between. Per germline, CDR1 LNHDA and CDR2 SQIVND (reference sequence). The CDR3 has 16 residues. In nucleotides, the CDR3 is TGTGCCAGTATGCCTTGGGGGCTTGCTCCCAATCAGCCCCAGCATTTT. Translated, it gives CASMPWGLAPNQPQHF.

This chain links TRBV7-8 with TRBJ1-4; TRBD1 might be the D (5 bases). Germline-derived CDR1 and CDR2 are SGHVS and FQNEAQ. The CDR3 spans 19 residues. Trimming stripped 5 bases from V and 3 bases from J, with 25 bases between. CDR3 region: CASSHLGRTARVANEKLFF. The CDR3 DNA sequence: TGTGCCAGCAGCCACCTGGGGCGGACCGCCAGGGTTGCTAATGAAAAACTGTTTTTT.

The chain carries TRBV18 and TRBJ2-1; TRBD2 might be the D (5 bases). In germline, CDR1 is KGHSH, CDR2 LQKENI. V lost 3 bases to trimming and J lost 2 bases, with 8 bases between them. The CDR3 spans 14 residues. In nucleotides, the CDR3 is TGTGCCAGCTCACCCAGCGGAGCCTACAATGAGCAGTTCTTC. It translates to CASSPSGAYNEQFF.

The chain combines TRBV5-1 with TRBJ2-1; tentative D call: TRBD1 (5 bases). This CDR3 has 12 residues. Germline V gene lookup returns CDR1 SGHRS and CDR2 YFSETQ. V lost 9 bases and J 3 bases, leaving 10 bases between the germline ends. In DNA form, the CDR3 reads TGCGCCACCTCGGACAACTACAATGAGCAGTTCTTC. Residues: CATSDNYNEQFF.

This chain connects TRBV18 to TRBJ2-7; D gene ambiguous. CDR1 is KGHSH and CDR2 is LQKENI in the germline V gene. Trimming cost V 3 bases and J 2 bases, with 8 bases left between them. The CDR3 is 13 amino acids. The CDR3 loop reads CASSPSQTYEQYF. CDR3 DNA sequence: TGTGCCAGCTCACCTTCCCAAACCTACGAGCAGTACTTC.

This clone turned up a few times. V gene TRBV2 combines with J gene TRBJ1-2; no firm D call. The CDR3 runs to 11 residues. Germline CDR1 and CDR2: SNHLY and FYNNEI. V lost 6 bases and J lost 4, with 6 bases in between. The CDR3 sequence is CASRESYGYTF. CDR3 nucleotide sequence: TGTGCCAGCAGGGAGAGCTATGGCTACACCTTC.

The DNA for the CDR3 is TGTGCCACCAGTCCTGGAGGGGGCAACTACGAGCAGTACTTC. Protein sequence: CATSPGGGNYEQYF. The chain combines TRBV24-1 with TRBJ2-7; TRBD1 might be the D (7 bases). The germline gives CDR1 KGHDR, CDR2 SFDVKD. The germline V and J ends were trimmed by 6 bases and 3 bases, with 14 bases remaining between them. CDR3 size: 14 residues.

This rearrangement joins TRBV19 to TRBJ2-7; 9 nucleotides match TRBD1. Unmatched junction bases numbered 7, after V lost 5 bases and J lost 5 bases. This CDR3 is built from 14 residues. Germline V gives CDR1 LNHDA, CDR2 SQIVND (reference sequence). DNA of the CDR3: TGTGCCAGTAGTGTCACAGGGGGCCTAGACGAGCAGTACTTC. Translated: CASSVTGGLDEQYF.